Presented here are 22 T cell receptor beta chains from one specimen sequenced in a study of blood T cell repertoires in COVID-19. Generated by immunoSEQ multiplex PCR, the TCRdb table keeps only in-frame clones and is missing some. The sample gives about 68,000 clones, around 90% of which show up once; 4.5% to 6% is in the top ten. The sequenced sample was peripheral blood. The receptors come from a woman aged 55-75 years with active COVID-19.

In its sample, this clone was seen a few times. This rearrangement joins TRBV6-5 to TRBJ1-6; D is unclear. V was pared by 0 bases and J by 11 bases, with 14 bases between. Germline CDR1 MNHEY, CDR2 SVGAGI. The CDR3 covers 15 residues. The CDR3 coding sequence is TGTGCCAGCAGTTACTCCGATTTAGCGGGAGCACCCCTCCACTTT. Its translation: CASSYSDLAGAPLHF.

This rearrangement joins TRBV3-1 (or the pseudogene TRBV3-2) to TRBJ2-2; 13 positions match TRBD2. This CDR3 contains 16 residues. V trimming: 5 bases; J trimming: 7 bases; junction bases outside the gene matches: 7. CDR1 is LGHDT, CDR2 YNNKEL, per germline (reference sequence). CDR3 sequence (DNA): TGTGCCAGCAGCAGGACTAGCGGGAGTGGGGTCGGGGAGCTGTTTTTT. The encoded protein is CASSRTSGSGVGELFF.

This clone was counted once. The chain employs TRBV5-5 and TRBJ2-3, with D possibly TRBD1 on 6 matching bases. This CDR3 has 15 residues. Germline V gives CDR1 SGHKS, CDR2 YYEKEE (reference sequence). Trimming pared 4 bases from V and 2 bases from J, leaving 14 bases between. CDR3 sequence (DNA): TGTGCCAGCAGCCCGGGACATATAATCACAGATACGCAGTATTTT. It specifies CASSPGHIITDTQYF.

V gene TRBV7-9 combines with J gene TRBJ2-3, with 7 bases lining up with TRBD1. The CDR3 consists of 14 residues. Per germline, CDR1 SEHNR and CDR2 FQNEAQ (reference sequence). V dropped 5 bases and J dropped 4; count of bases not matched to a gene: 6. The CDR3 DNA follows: TGTGCCAGCAGCAAGAAGGGGGCTGCAGATACGCAGTATTTT. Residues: CASSKKGAADTQYF.

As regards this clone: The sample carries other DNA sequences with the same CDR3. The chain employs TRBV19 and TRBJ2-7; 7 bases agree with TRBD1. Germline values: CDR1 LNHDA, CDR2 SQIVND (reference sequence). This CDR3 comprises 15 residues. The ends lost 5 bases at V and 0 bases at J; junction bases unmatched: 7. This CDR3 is CASSPLRDSSYEQYF. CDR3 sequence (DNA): TGTGCCAGTAGTCCCCTCCGGGACAGCTCCTACGAGCAGTACTTC.

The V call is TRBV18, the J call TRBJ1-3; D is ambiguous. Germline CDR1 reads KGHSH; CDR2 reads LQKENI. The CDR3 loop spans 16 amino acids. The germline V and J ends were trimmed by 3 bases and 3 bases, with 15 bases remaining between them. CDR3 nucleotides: TGTGCCAGCTCACCCCCCGGGAGAAACATTGGAAACACCATATATTTT. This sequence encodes CASSPPGRNIGNTIYF.

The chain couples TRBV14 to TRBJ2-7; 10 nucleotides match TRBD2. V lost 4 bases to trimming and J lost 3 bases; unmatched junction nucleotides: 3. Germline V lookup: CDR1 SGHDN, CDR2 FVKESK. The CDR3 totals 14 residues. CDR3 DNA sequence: TGTGCCAGCAGCCGGTCTAGCGGGAGCTACGAGCAGTACTTC. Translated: CASSRSSGSYEQYF.

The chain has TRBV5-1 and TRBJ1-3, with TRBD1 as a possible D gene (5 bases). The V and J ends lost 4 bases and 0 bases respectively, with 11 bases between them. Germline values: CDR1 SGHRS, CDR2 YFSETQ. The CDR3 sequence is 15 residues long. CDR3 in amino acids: CASSPQGGSGNTIYF. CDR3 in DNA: TGCGCCAGCAGCCCCCAGGGCGGCTCTGGAAACACCATATATTTT.

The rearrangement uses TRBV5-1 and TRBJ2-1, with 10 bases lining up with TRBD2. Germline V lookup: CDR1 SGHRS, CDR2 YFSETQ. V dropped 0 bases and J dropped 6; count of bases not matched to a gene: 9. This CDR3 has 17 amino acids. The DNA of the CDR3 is TGCGCCAGCAGCTTGGTAGCTAGCGGGAGCGGAGGCAATGAGCAGTTCTTC. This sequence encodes CASSLVASGSGGNEQFF.

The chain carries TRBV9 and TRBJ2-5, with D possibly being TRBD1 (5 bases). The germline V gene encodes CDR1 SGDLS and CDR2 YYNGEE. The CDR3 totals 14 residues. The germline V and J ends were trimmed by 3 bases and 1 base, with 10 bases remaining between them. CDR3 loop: CASSGGDIQETQYF. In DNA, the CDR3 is TGTGCCAGCAGCGGGGGCGACATCCAAGAGACCCAGTACTTC. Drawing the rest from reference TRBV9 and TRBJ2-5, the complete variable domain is DSGVTQTPKHLITATGQRVTLRCSPRSGDLSVYWYQQSLDQGLQFLIQYYNGEERAKGNILERFSAQQFPDLHSELNLSSLELGDSALYFCASSGGDIQETQYFGPGTRLLVL.

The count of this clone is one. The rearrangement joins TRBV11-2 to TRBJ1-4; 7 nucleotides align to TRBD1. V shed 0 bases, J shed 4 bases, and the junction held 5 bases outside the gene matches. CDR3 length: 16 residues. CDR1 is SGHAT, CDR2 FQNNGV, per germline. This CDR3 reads CASSLEPGGGNEKLFF. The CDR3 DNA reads TGTGCCAGCAGCTTAGAACCAGGGGGTGGTAATGAAAAACTGTTTTTT. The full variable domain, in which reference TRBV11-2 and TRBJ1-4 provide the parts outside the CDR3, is EAGVAQSPRYKIIEKRQSVAFWCNPISGHATLYWYQQILGQGPKLLIQFQNNGVVDDSQLPKDRFSAERLKGVDSTLKIQPAKLEDSAVYLCASSLEPGGGNEKLFFGSGTQLSVL.

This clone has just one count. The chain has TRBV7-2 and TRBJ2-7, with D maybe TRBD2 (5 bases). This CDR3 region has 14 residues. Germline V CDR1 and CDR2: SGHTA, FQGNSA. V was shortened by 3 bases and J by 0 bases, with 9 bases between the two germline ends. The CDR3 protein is CASSLRVGSYEQYF. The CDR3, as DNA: TGTGCCAGCAGCTTGAGGGTCGGCTCCTACGAGCAGTACTTC. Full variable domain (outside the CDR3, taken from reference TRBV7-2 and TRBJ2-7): GAGVSQSPSNKVTEKGKDVELRCDPISGHTALYWYRQSLGQGLEFLIYFQGNSAPDKSGLPSDRFSAERTGGSVSTLTIQRTQQEDSAVYLCASSLRVGSYEQYFGPGTRLTVT.

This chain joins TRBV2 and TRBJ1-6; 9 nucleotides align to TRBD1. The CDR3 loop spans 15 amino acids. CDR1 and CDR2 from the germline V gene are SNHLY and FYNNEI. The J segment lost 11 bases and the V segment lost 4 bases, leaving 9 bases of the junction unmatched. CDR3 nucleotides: TGTGCCAGCAGTGGCCCGGGACAGGGATTAACACCCCTCCACTTT. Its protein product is CASSGPGQGLTPLHF. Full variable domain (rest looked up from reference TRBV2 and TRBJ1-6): EPEVTQTPSHQVTQMGQEVILRCVPISNHLYFYWYRQILGQKVEFLVSFYNNEISEKSEIFDDQFSVERPDGSNFTLKIRSTKLEDSAMYFCASSGPGQGLTPLHFGNGTRLTVT.

This chain's CDR3 is CASSSGSGRGYNEQFF. For the CDR3, the DNA is TGTGCCAGCAGCTCCGGTAGCGGGAGGGGCTACAATGAGCAGTTCTTC. The J gene is TRBJ2-1, the V gene TRBV5-4, with 11 bases fitting TRBD2. The CDR3 has 16 amino acids. Germline-derived CDR1 and CDR2 are SGHNT and YYREEE (reference sequence). The J segment lost 3 bases and the V segment lost 3 bases, leaving 5 bases of the junction unmatched.

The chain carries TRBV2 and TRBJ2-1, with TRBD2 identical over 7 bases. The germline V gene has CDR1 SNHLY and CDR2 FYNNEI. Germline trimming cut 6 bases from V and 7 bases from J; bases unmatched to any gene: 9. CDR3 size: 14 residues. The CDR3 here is CASRPSGVLNEQFF. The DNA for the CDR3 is TGTGCCAGCAGACCTAGCGGTGTTTTGAATGAGCAGTTCTTC.

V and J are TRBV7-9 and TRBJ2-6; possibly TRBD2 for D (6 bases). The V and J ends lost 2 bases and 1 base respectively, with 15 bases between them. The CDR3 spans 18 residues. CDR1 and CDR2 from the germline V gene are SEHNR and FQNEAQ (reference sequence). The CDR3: CASSLSIGRTSGANVLTF. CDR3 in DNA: TGTGCCAGCAGCTTATCGATAGGGAGGACGTCTGGGGCCAACGTCCTGACTTTC.

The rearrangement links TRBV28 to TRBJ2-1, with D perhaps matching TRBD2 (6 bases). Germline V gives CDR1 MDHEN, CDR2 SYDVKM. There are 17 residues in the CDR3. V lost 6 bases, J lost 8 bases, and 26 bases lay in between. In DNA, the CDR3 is TGTGCCAGCAGCCCTTTTGCGGGGAAAGTCAAGGGGCATGAGCAGTTCTTC. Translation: CASSPFAGKVKGHEQFF.

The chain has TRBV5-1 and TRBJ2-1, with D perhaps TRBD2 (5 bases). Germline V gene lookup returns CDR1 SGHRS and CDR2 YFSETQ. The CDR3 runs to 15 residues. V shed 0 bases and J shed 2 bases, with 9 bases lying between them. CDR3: CASSLAVATYNEQFF. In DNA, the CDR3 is TGCGCCAGCAGCTTGGCGGTAGCGACCTACAATGAGCAGTTCTTC.

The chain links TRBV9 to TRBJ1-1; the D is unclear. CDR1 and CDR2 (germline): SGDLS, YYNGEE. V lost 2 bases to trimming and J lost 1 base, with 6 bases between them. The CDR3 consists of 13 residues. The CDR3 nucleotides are TGTGCCAGCAGCGTGAGACAGAACACTGAAGCTTTCTTT. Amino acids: CASSVRQNTEAFF.

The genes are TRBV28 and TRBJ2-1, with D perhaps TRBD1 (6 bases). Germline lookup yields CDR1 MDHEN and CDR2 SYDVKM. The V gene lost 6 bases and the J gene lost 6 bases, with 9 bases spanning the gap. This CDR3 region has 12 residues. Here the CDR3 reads CASSIQGNEQFF. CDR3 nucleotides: TGTGCCAGCAGCATACAGGGCAATGAGCAGTTCTTC.

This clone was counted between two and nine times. CDR3 region: CASKVAGTVSYEQYF. The CDR3 bases are TGTGCCTCCAAGGTGGCCGGGACAGTCTCCTACGAGCAGTACTTC. V and J are TRBV19 and TRBJ2-7; the match to TRBD1 covers 7 bases. Trimming removed 11 bases from V and 0 bases from J; junction bases left unmatched: 13. Germline CDR1 and CDR2: LNHDA and SQIVND (reference sequence). The CDR3 extends over 15 amino acids.

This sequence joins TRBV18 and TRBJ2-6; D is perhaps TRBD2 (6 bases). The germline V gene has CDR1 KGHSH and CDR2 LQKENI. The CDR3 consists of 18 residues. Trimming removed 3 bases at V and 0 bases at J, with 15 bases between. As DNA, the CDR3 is TGTGCCAGCTCACCGCGGGGTAACACGATCTCTGGGGCCAACGTCCTGACTTTC. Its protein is CASSPRGNTISGANVLTF.